This is a list of T cell receptor beta chains from one sample in a study of T cell responses to AZD1222 COVID-19 vaccine. TCRdb's table, derived via immunoSEQ multiplex PCR, lists solely in-frame clones and lacks some. This table has about 82,000 clones, 90% appearing once. This specimen consisted of peripheral blood, obtained on day 0 of AZD1222 vaccination. The receptors stem from an adult in good health. CDR3s include the opening cysteine and the closing phenylalanine or tryptophan. D genes are given only for firm matches. Not every row has a clone size; where given, it reads once, few, many or a size class.

>.|13|.|TRBJ1-1|TRBV30
CAWSPKPNTEAFF
TGTGCCTGGAGTCCTAAGCCAAACACTGAAGCTTTCTTT
>.|13|.|TRBJ1-2|TRBV2
CANPGLPNYGYTF
TGTGCCAACCCGGGACTCCCAAACTATGGCTACACCTTC
>.|14|TRBD1|TRBJ2-2|TRBV5-1
CASSYAGTAGELFF
TGCGCCAGCAGCTACGCCGGGACAGCCGGGGAGCTGTTTTTT
>.|15|TRBD1|TRBJ1-4|TRBV24-1
CATSDVQGAHEKLFF
TGTGCCACCAGTGATGTACAGGGGGCGCATGAAAAACTGTTTTTT
>.|14|.|TRBJ2-7|TRBV5-1
CASSLATVGNEQYF
TGCGCCAGCAGCTTAGCGACAGTAGGAAACGAGCAGTACTTC
>.|14|TRBD1|TRBJ2-7|TRBV6-5
CASRSPGTGYEQYF
TGTGCCAGCAGAAGTCCCGGGACAGGGTACGAGCAGTACTTC
>.|13|.|TRBJ1-4|TRBV19
CASSRPPNEKLFF
TGTGCCAGTAGCCGCCCCCCTAATGAAAAACTGTTTTTT
>.|14|TRBD1|TRBJ1-4|TRBV18
CASSPDRVGEKLFF
TGTGCCAGCTCACCAGACAGGGTTGGGGAAAAACTGTTTTTT
>.|19|.|TRBJ2-2|TRBV9
CASSPRSGNPQASTGELFF
TGTGCCAGCAGCCCCCGTTCAGGGAATCCCCAGGCGAGCACCGGGGAGCTGTTTTTT
>.|14|.|TRBJ1-5|TRBV10-3
CAISDGVSNQPQHF
TGTGCCATCAGTGATGGGGTGAGCAATCAGCCCCAGCATTTT
>.|15|.|TRBJ1-3|TRBV10-3
CAISEGTTEGNTIYF
TGTGCCATCAGTGAGGGCACAACGGAAGGAAACACCATATATTTT
>once|15|.|TRBJ2-1|TRBV2
CASSSTGGGPNEQFF
TGTGCCAGCAGTTCGACTGGCGGGGGCCCCAATGAGCAGTTCTTC
>.|13|.|TRBJ1-1|TRBV2
CASRGGPNTEAFF
TGTGCCAGCCGGGGGGGGCCTAACACTGAAGCTTTCTTT
>.|12|.|TRBJ1-5|TRBV24-1
CAIGDSNQPQHF
TGTGCCATAGGGGACAGCAATCAGCCCCAGCATTTT
>.|13|.|TRBJ2-2|TRBV18
CASSPAGPGELFF
TGTGCCAGCTCACCTGCAGGGCCCGGGGAGCTGTTTTTT
>.|14|.|TRBJ1-4|TRBV9
CASSVNIANEKLFF
TGTGCCAGCAGCGTAAACATAGCTAATGAAAAACTGTTTTTT
>.|14|TRBD1|TRBJ1-4|TRBV28
CASSLRTGQEKLFF
TGTGCCAGCAGTTTACGGACAGGGCAAGAAAAACTGTTTTTT
>.|17|TRBD1|TRBJ1-4|TRBV5-4
CASSFTGGKATNEKLFF
TGTGCCAGCAGCTTCACAGGGGGGAAGGCAACTAATGAAAAACTGTTTTTT
>.|19|.|TRBJ1-6|TRBV23-1
CASRPPCGPRVGYNSPLHF
TGCGCCAGCCGTCCGCCCTGCGGCCCGAGGGTCGGGTATAATTCACCCCTCCACTTT
>.|15|TRBD2|TRBJ2-3|TRBV15
CATSILAGGADTQYF
TGTGCCACCAGCATTCTAGCGGGGGGGGCAGATACGCAGTATTTT
>.|10|.|TRBJ2-7|TRBV6-2/TRBV6-3
CASSNYEQYF
TGTGCCAGCAGCAACTACGAGCAGTACTTC
>.|16|.|TRBJ2-6|TRBV28
CASSRPRVSGANVLTF
TGTGCCAGCAGTCGCCCCAGGGTCTCTGGGGCCAACGTCCTGACTTTC
>.|16|TRBD1|TRBJ1-5|TRBV6-5
CASSYQDREVNQPQHF
TGTGCCAGCAGTTACCAGGACAGGGAAGTCAATCAGCCCCAGCATTTT
>.|16|.|TRBJ2-1|TRBV6-5
CASSYSAEGSYNEQFF
TGTGCCAGCAGTTACTCGGCTGAGGGATCTTACAATGAGCAGTTCTTC
>.|14|.|TRBJ1-2|TRBV9
CASSVDGVGYGYTF
TGTGCCAGCAGCGTAGATGGAGTGGGCTATGGCTACACCTTC
>.|15|.|TRBJ2-5|TRBV10-3
CAISEFGQGSATQYF
TGTGCCATCAGTGAATTTGGGCAGGGGAGCGCGACCCAGTACTTC
>.|17|TRBD2|TRBJ2-3|TRBV5-4
CASNPPGTSGGRDTQYF
TGTGCCAGCAACCCTCCTGGGACTAGCGGGGGGCGTGATACGCAGTATTTT
>.|12|.|TRBJ1-5|TRBV18
CASSPPNQPQHF
TGTGCCAGCTCACCCCCCAATCAGCCCCAGCATTTT
>.|14|.|TRBJ1-1|TRBV19
CASSIDRENTEAFF
TGTGCCAGTAGTATAGACAGGGAGAACACTGAAGCTTTCTTT
>.|14|.|TRBJ2-5|TRBV5-5
CASSLEPGLETQYF
TGTGCCAGCAGCTTGGAACCAGGACTAGAGACCCAGTACTTC
>once|15|TRBD1|TRBJ1-2|TRBV10-3
CAISDRDRGFYGYTF
TGTGCCATCAGTGACCGGGACAGGGGGTTCTATGGCTACACCTTC
>once|18|.|TRBJ2-3|TRBV6-7
CASSYSILCLLSTDTQYF
TGTGCCAGCAGTTACTCGATATTATGTCTCCTTAGCACAGATACGCAGTATTTT
>.|14|TRBD1|TRBJ2-5|TRBV18
CASSTGGQQETQYF
TGTGCCAGCTCGACAGGGGGTCAGCAAGAGACCCAGTACTTC
>.|14|.|TRBJ2-7|TRBV19
CASSTDHQSPEQYF
TGTGCCAGTAGTACGGACCACCAGAGTCCCGAGCAGTACTTC
>.|13|TRBD1|TRBJ1-4|TRBV30
CASPGQKNEKLFF
TGTGCCTCACCGGGACAGAAGAATGAAAAACTGTTTTTT
>.|15|.|TRBJ2-7|TRBV7-2
CASSSARTGAYEQYF
TGTGCCAGCAGCTCCGCCCGGACCGGAGCCTACGAGCAGTACTTC